This TCR beta chain was obtained from a study of early T cells in non-severe SARS-CoV-2 infection. Study-level background: Sequenced material consisted of bulk RNA (from unsorted whole blood), and chains were unpaired.

V was clipped by 4 bases and J by 6 bases, with 15 bases between them. Germline assignment: CDR1 LGHDT and CDR2 YNNKEL (reference sequence). CDR3 length equals 14 residues. Each cDNA molecule carried a unique molecular identifier. TCRdb re-analysed the 5' RACE reads in MiXCR, keeping a single row per CDR3 protein. The sample contains around 82,000 distinct CDR3 sequences, around 15% of which appear only once. This clonotype was observed at least ten times. Antigen: not known. Whole-study findings and limits: Matching results from VDJdb favored anti-spike CD8 responses, leaving private and CD4 specificities undetected.

The chain couples TRBV3-1 to TRBJ1-1; D gene unclear. The sample taken for sequencing was whole blood. The clonotype comes from an adult who was a healthcare worker with PCR-confirmed SARS-CoV-2 infection or an uninfected control (not recorded which). DNA for the CDR3: TGTGCCAGCAGCCCCCCACGTAGGATCGCTGAAGCTTTCTTT. Translated: CASSPPRRIAEAFF.